Each of the 20 T cell receptor beta chains below was sequenced from the same sample in a study of quantifying T cell responses using KT2 cells. Study at large: RNA was reverse transcribed with TCR alpha and beta constant-region primers.

An oligo carrying a UMI was ligated to the cDNA 3' end. First-round PCR used four to five cycles and beta primers RC1.1 and RC1.2 covering TRBC1 and TRBC2. In TCRdb, the UMI-ligation and nested PCR reads were re-called with MiXCR into one record per CDR3 protein. The sample consists of tens of thousands of distinct CDR3 sequences, 7.3% of them appearing once. The source material was PBMCs spiked with cells of the T cell clone KT2. The receptors come from a human donor.

The V call is TRBV5-1, the J call TRBJ1-1; D gene uncertain. The CDR3 is 13 residues long. Germline V gene data show CDR1 as SGHRS and CDR2 as YFSETQ. V was shortened by 2 bases and J by 3 bases, with 8 bases between the two germline ends. This CDR3 reads CASSFGGDTEAFF. The CDR3 nucleotides are TGCGCCAGCAGCTTCGGAGGCGACACTGAAGCTTTCTTT.

The rearrangement uses TRBV5-1 and TRBJ2-7; 8 nucleotides agree with TRBD2. CDR1 is SGHRS, CDR2 YFSETQ, per germline. V trimming: 3 bases; J trimming: 7 bases; junction bases outside the gene matches: 9. The CDR3 contains 14 residues. The CDR3 sequence: CASSSSGGPREQYF. The CDR3 nucleotides are TGCGCCAGCAGCTCTTCGGGGGGGCCTCGGGAGCAGTACTTC.

This clonotype was counted only a few times. This chain links TRBV12-3 or TRBV12-4 with TRBJ1-4; D may be TRBD1 (5 bases). The V end lost 6 bases, the J end lost 7 bases, and 15 bases lay between the germline ends. The CDR3 loop spans 14 amino acids. CDR3 protein: CASSRTGTSEKLFF. The CDR3 region has the DNA TGTGCCAGCAGCCGAACTGGGACTTCTGAAAAACTGTTTTTT.

At least ten counts were recorded for this clonotype. For the CDR3, the DNA is TGTGCCAGCAGCCAGGTGGCTCTGGGCCAGCCCCAGCATTTT. Protein sequence: CASSQVALGQPQHF. This sequence joins TRBV4-2 and TRBJ1-5, with D uncertain. The germline CDR1 and CDR2 sequences are LGHNA and YNFKEQ. The V and J ends lost 3 bases and 7 bases respectively, with 13 bases between them. The CDR3 is made up of 14 amino acids.

This clonotype has at least ten counts. This chain connects TRBV29-1 to TRBJ2-5; D is undetermined. Germline CDR1 and CDR2: SQVTM and ANQGSEA. The CDR3 is 11 amino acids. V was clipped by 3 bases and J by 3 bases, with 5 bases between them. The CDR3, as DNA: TGCAGCGTTGAGCCGGAAGAGACCCAGTACTTC. This gives the protein CSVEPEETQYF.

This clonotype was seen repeatedly, ten times or more. The chain recombines TRBV20-1 with TRBJ2-7; 12 bases line up with TRBD2. The V segment lost 3 bases and the J segment 2 bases; nucleotides outside the gene matches: 2. CDR3 length: 14 amino acids. From germline, CDR1 is DFQATT and CDR2 SNEGSKA (reference sequence). The CDR3 nucleotides read TGCAGTGCTAGTGCTAGCGGGGGGGCCTACGAGCAGTACTTC. Protein product: CSASASGGAYEQYF.

This clonotype has just a few counts. The chain recombines TRBV11-2 with TRBJ2-2, with D hard to call. Germline V gene data show CDR1 as SGHAT and CDR2 as FQNNGV. The CDR3 covers 14 residues. Deletions cut 3 bases from V and 6 bases from J, with 11 bases between. This chain's CDR3 is CASSLIGASGELFF. CDR3 DNA: TGTGCCAGCAGCTTGATAGGCGCTTCCGGGGAGCTGTTTTTT.

The sample holds many counts of this clonotype. The rearrangement uses TRBV7-7 and TRBJ2-3, with a tentative D call TRBD2 (6 bases). The V end lost 5 bases, the J end lost 2 bases, and 8 bases lay between the germline ends. Germline V lookup: CDR1 SSHAT, CDR2 FNYEAQ (reference sequence). The CDR3 is made up of 13 amino acids. CDR3 protein: CASSRGTTDTQYF. The CDR3, as DNA: TGTGCCAGCAGCCGCGGGACCACAGATACGCAGTATTTT.

This clonotype was observed at least ten times. The chain uses TRBV5-6 and TRBJ2-3; perhaps D is TRBD1 or TRBD2 (5 bases each). With 0 bases removed from V and 6 bases from J, the gap between germline ends came to 17 bases. The CDR3 length is 16 residues. Germline CDR1 reads SGHDT; CDR2 reads YYEEEE. CDR3 in amino acids: CASSLVGSRGGDTQYF. The CDR3 nucleotides are TGTGCCAGCAGCTTGGTGGGGAGTAGGGGCGGGGATACGCAGTATTTT.

This clonotype was observed a handful of times. The J gene is TRBJ2-3, the V gene TRBV18; possible D gene TRBD2, 6 bases. CDR3 length equals 13 residues. The V end was cut by 6 bases, the J end by 3 bases, with 10 bases between. CDR1 KGHSH and CDR2 LQKENI come from the germline V gene. CDR3 sequence reads: CASSEGATDTQYF. The CDR3 DNA sequence: TGTGCCAGCTCGGAGGGTGCGACAGATACGCAGTATTTT.

This clonotype was detected a few times. This chain uses TRBV10-2 with TRBJ1-1, with TRBD1 matching over 10 bases. The CDR3 is 15 residues long. J gave up 5 bases and V 7 bases, and 10 bases lay outside the gene matches. Germline CDR1 reads WSHSY; CDR2 reads SAAADI. Here the CDR3 reads CASTPTGGSGTEAFF. DNA for the CDR3: TGCGCCAGCACCCCGACAGGGGGCTCAGGGACTGAAGCTTTCTTT.

This clonotype has at least ten counts. This chain connects TRBV5-5 to TRBJ2-7; no definite D call. The CDR3 runs 12 residues. Germline V lookup: CDR1 SGHKS, CDR2 YYEKEE (reference sequence). Deletions cut 5 bases from V and 3 bases from J, with 9 bases between. The CDR3 is CASSSDLYEQYF. The CDR3 nucleotides read TGTGCCAGCAGTTCGGACCTCTACGAGCAGTACTTC.

This clonotype came up a few times. The rearrangement links TRBV7-2 to TRBJ2-3; 10 nucleotides match TRBD2. The J segment lost 5 bases and the V segment lost 5 bases, leaving 13 bases of the junction unmatched. This CDR3 comprises 17 residues. Germline loops: CDR1 SGHTA, CDR2 FQGNSA. The CDR3 region is CASSPRPPSGGGDTQYF. The CDR3 DNA sequence: TGTGCCAGCAGCCCCCGTCCCCCTAGCGGGGGAGGAGATACGCAGTATTTT.

This clonotype was observed many times. V usage is TRBV11-2 and J usage is TRBJ2-6, with D unclear. CDR3 size: 10 residues. The V gene's germline CDR1 is SGHAT and CDR2 FQNNGV. The V and J ends lost 5 bases and 13 bases respectively, with 6 bases between them. The CDR3 protein is CASSKDVLTF. Written as DNA, the CDR3 is TGTGCCAGCAGCAAGGATGTCCTGACTTTC. The full variable domain, completed using reference TRBV11-2 and TRBJ2-6, is EAGVAQSPRYKIIEKRQSVAFWCNPISGHATLYWYQQILGQGPKLLIQFQNNGVVDDSQLPKDRFSAERLKGVDSTLKIQPAKLEDSAVYLCASSKDVLTFGAGSRLTVL.

This clonotype showed up just a few times. The chain uses TRBV2 and TRBJ2-3; 7 bases are shared with TRBD1. There are 14 residues in the CDR3. The trim removed 4 bases at V and 4 bases at J, leaving 5 bases unmatched. The germline gives CDR1 SNHLY, CDR2 FYNNEI. The CDR3: CASSVLQGADTQYF. The CDR3 DNA follows: TGTGCCAGCAGTGTCTTGCAGGGGGCAGATACGCAGTATTTT.

At least ten counts were recorded for this clonotype. CDR3 coding DNA: TGTGCCAGCAGTGAAAAGGGGGCGCCTCCTGGAAACACCATATATTTT. Encoded protein: CASSEKGAPPGNTIYF. J is TRBJ1-3 and V is TRBV2, with 7 bases that match TRBD1. The V gene's germline CDR1 is SNHLY and CDR2 FYNNEI. V was pared by 2 bases and J by 2 bases, with 6 bases of the junction left unmatched. This CDR3 comprises 16 residues.

A note on this clonotype: Given a much more abundant clone one base away, this may be a read error. This chain links TRBV5-1 with TRBJ1-5; maybe TRBD1 (5 bases). The CDR3 is 16 residues long. V dropped 1 base and J dropped 6 bases, with 17 bases sitting between them. CDR1 and CDR2 (germline): SGHRS, YFSETQ. For the CDR3, the DNA is TGCGCCAGCAGCTTGATGGGACTGGAGGCTGGTCAGCCCCAGCATTTT. Amino acid sequence: CASSLMGLEAGQPQHF.

The chain employs TRBV20-1 and TRBJ2-7, with D possibly TRBD1 on 5 matching bases. V was clipped by 1 base and J by 3 bases, with 16 bases between them. Germline values: CDR1 DFQATT, CDR2 SNEGSKA (reference sequence). The CDR3 runs 15 residues. This CDR3 is CSARGQLGRSYEQYF. In DNA form, the CDR3 reads TGCAGTGCTAGAGGACAGCTCGGGCGCAGCTACGAGCAGTACTTC.

This chain links TRBV7-2 with TRBJ1-2; D remains unclear. The V gene's germline CDR1 is SGHTA and CDR2 FQGNSA. Trimming removed 3 bases at V and 8 bases at J, with 10 bases between. The CDR3 spans 12 residues. CDR3 region: CASSLEAWGYTF. The CDR3 region has the DNA TGTGCCAGCAGCTTGGAGGCTTGGGGCTACACCTTC.

Many counts were recorded for this clonotype. The chain employs TRBV20-1 and TRBJ1-1; 12 positions agree with TRBD1. V lost 3 bases and J lost 1; bases outside the gene matches: 6. CDR3 length: 16 residues. CDR1 DFQATT and CDR2 SNEGSKA come from the germline V gene (reference sequence). The CDR3 is CSARGTGGSENTEAFF. CDR3 in DNA: TGCAGTGCTAGGGGGACAGGGGGCTCGGAGAACACTGAAGCTTTCTTT.